This T cell receptor (beta chain) is drawn from a study of blood T cell repertoires in COVID-19 (TCRdb year 2020). The study in broad terms: Samples covering the acute and convalescent phases of COVID-19 were provided by collaborators in the United States, Italy and Spain. The material from the prospective study consisted of cDNA or gDNA derived from T cells, B-cell-depleted T cells, or PBMCs. Subjects who had been exposed to COVID-19, were actively infected with it, or had recovered from it provided the deeply sampled blood TCRbeta repertoires that made up the dataset. The repertoires were made available in a free public database intended to serve as a resource for research on the immune response to SARS-CoV-2. Samples came from the ongoing ImmuneRACE study (first 160 participants) plus 1,254 subjects from 6 global collaborators. Nearly every sample came with metadata listing a de-identified subject ID, COVID-19 status, age in years and sex. Where HLA class I and class II types were available, the types were taken from metadata supplied by the sample provider, not from assay-based typing.

The research as a whole found: Clinical and demographic metadata were provided uncurated, with the amount varying by source and participant.

Participants in the prospective study were enrolled through a virtual design, were aged roughly 18 to 100 years, and lived in roughly 25 United States geographic areas. In the prospective study, participants were assigned to cohorts based on the clinical history participants reported in a screening survey and a study questionnaire. Recovered participants in ImmuneRACE Cohort 3 were defined by two consecutive negative NP/OP PCR tests, clearance by a healthcare professional, or resolution of symptoms. Each participant in the prospective study had whole blood, serum and a nasopharyngeal or oropharyngeal swab collected by mobile phlebotomists. Additional blood draws and questionnaires over a 2-month period could optionally be provided by prospective study participants. Before DNA extraction, prospective study blood samples were shipped either frozen or at room temperature. As concerns this clone: Its antigen remains undetermined. Base quality data are lacking; no much larger clone is found one base away.

TCRbeta CDR3 regions were amplified from genomic DNA using the immunoSEQ Assay, a bias-controlled multiplex PCR. As for the original processing: The number of nucleated cells in each sample was estimated by amplification of reference gene primers within the assay. Sequence reads were collapsed and filtered to measure the absolute abundance of every unique TCRbeta CDR3 rearrangement. For each sample, productive Simpson clonality was calculated as the square root of Simpson's diversity index over productive rearrangements. Sourced from immuneACCESS, this table was stored by TCRdb with only in-frame sequences that have V and J called. A share of the clones is absent; for the studies checked, an unresolved V gene accounts for under half, and the remainder has no known explanation. V and J calls and clone size are given by that table; D and trimming were obtained from the DNA. The sample table lists just over 350,000 clones, roughly nine tenths of them with a count of one. Roughly 3% of the sample rests with the top ten.

From the germline V gene, CDR1 is SNHLY and CDR2 is FYNNEI. There are 14 amino acids in the CDR3, from cysteine to phenylalanine inclusive. Only the CDR3 portion is preserved as DNA: 42 bases, with reading frame beginning at the first base. Ends trimmed: V by 7 bases, J by 4 bases; bases unmatched to a gene: 5. This sequence originates from a woman aged 30 to 39 who had recovered from COVID-19. Recombination joined TRBV2 with TRBJ2-7, with 12 bases aligning to TRBD1. Sequencing used PBMCs or T cells enriched from blood (not recorded which). The CDR3 in this case is CASTGTGGIYEQYF. The base sequence is TGTGCCAGCACTGGGACAGGGGGCATATACGAGCAGTACTTC.